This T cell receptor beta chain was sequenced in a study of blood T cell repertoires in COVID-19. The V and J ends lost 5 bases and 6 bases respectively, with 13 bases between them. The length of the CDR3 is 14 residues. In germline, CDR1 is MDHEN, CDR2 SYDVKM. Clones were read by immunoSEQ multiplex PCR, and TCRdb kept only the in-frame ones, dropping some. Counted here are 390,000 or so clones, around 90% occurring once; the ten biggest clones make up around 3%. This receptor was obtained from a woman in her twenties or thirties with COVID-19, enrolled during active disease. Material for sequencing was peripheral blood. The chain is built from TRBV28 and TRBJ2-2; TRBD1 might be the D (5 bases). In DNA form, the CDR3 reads TGTGCCAGCAGTCCCCTTCTAGGGGCCGGGGAGCTGTTTTTT. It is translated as CASSPLLGAGELFF. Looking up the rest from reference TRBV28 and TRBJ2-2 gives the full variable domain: DVKVTQSSRYLVKRTGEKVFLECVQDMDHENMFWYRQDPGLGLRLIYFSYDVKMKEKGDIPEGYSVSREKKERFSLILESASTNQTSMYLCASSPLLGAGELFFGEGSRLTVL.